This entry concerns a single T cell receptor beta chain. As yet, its antigen is unknown. Amplification used 60 Vbeta primers and 13 Jbeta primers. Profiling relied on immunoSEQ multiplex PCR, and the TCRdb table lists in-frame clones only, not all of them. The sample yields some 110,000 clones, around 77% seen once. The sample comes from a study of cytomegalovirus exposure and HLA in healthy donors. Broader study findings: The authors later linked a missense DCLRE1C variant to TCR beta V- and J-gene trimming. Immune exposure data for these donors was limited to CMV serostatus. In an earlier analysis, about 87% or about 30%: the productive usage of most TCR beta V segments.

The study sampled nominally healthy donors, though unrecorded immune exposures were likely. V lost 8 bases and J lost 3; bases outside the gene matches: 4. Germline values: CDR1 ENHRY, CDR2 SYGVKD. The CDR3 is made up of 13 amino acids. Sequencing input: PBMCs. The origin of this receptor is a middle-aged woman in good health and CMV-seropositive. The V call is TRBV10-3, the J call TRBJ2-7; 10 nucleotides match TRBD1. This chain's CDR3 is CAIGDRGYYEQYF. As DNA, the CDR3 is TGTGCCATCGGGGACAGGGGCTACTACGAGCAGTACTTC.